The present TCR beta chain was sequenced within a study of sequential checkpoint blockade in melanoma. Study as a whole: Arm A got nivolumab then ipilimumab; arm B the reverse, 1:1. Both treatment sequences were followed by maintenance nivolumab.

Treatment: randomized to nivolumab then ipilimumab (arm A) or the reverse (arm B). Live CD3+CD8+ CD19− CD56− cells were sorted from PBMCs. Using immunoSEQ multiplex PCR, the repertoire was profiled, and TCRdb retains in-frame clones only, with some absent. The data contain about 32,000 clones, roughly 84% of them singletons. V gave up 0 bases and J gave up 5 bases, with 5 bases separating them. Germline values: CDR1 MNHEY, CDR2 SVGAGI. The CDR3 is made up of 12 amino acids. The chain links TRBV6-5 to TRBJ2-7; D gene ambiguous. The sequencing here drew on CD8+ T cells sorted from blood (inferred from file names), taken from a patient given nivolumab and ipilimumab in sequence. The TCR originated in a human donor with melanoma. The DNA for the CDR3 is TGTGCCAGCAGTTACTCTATCCACGAGCAGTACTTC. As protein: CASSYSIHEQYF.